A single count supports the clone carrying this TCR beta chain. Its matching antigen is unknown. This sample was included in a study of T-cell memory formation after mild COVID-19. Study-wide background: TCR clusters mostly belonged to single donors.

TCR alpha and TCR beta cDNA libraries with sample barcodes and UMIs came from 5'RACE using constant-segment primers. TCRdb redid the calling of the 5' RACE reads with MiXCR, one entry per CDR3 protein. There are hundreds of thousands of distinct CDR3 sequences in the sample; 20% to 30% occur only once, and around 12% lies in the top ten. Study observations and caveats: The main location of contracting CD4+ clones was CM and EM, and that of contracting CD8+ clones was EMRA.

Trimming removed 5 bases from V and 4 bases from J, with 14 bases in between. The CDR3 runs to 13 residues. CDR1 and CDR2 from the germline V gene are SQVTM and ANQGSEA. The genes are TRBV29-1 and TRBJ1-2; D is uncertain. Sequenced sample: PBMCs or a T cell subset sorted from them (not recorded which). The receptor was derived from an adult woman who had mild COVID-19 (a few samples of this study predate the infection). Cell type and time point are not known. This CDR3 reads CSVRQKTVYGYTF. The CDR3 DNA reads as TGCAGCGTTAGGCAGAAAACCGTCTATGGCTACACCTTC.